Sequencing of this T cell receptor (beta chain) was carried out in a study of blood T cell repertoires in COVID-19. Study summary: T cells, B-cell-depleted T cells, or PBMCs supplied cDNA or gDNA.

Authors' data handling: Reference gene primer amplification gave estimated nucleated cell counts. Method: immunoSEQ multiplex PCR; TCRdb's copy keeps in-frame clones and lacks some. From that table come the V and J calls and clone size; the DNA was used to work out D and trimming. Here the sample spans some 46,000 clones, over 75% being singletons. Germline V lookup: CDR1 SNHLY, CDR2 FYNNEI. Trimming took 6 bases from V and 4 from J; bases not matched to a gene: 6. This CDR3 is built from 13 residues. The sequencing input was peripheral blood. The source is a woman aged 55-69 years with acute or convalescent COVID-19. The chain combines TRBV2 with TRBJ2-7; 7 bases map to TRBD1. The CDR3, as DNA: TGTGCCAGCAGAGACAGGGCGCTTTACGAGCAGTACTTC. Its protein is CASRDRALYEQYF.